This T cell receptor beta chain emerged from a study of blood T cell repertoires in COVID-19. Study-wide context: There were acute and convalescent COVID-19 samples, and they came from the United States, Italy and Spain.

Methods used by the authors: Amplification from reference gene primers served as the basis for estimated nucleated cell counts. The method was immunoSEQ multiplex PCR; TCRdb's version includes in-frame clones alone and lacks a portion of them. The DNA was the basis for D and trimming; V, J and clone size are from that table. The table has about 240,000 clones, about four fifths seen once. What was sequenced was peripheral blood. This TCR came from a man aged 25-45 years who had recovered from COVID-19.

CDR3 sequence reads: CASSRKGTGALFQETQYF. The CDR3 DNA reads as TGTGCCAGTAGCCGAAAGGGGACAGGGGCGCTCTTCCAAGAGACCCAGTACTTC. The chain is built from TRBV19 and TRBJ2-5; 10 bases are a match to TRBD1. Germline V lookup: CDR1 LNHDA, CDR2 SQIVND (reference sequence). V dropped 6 bases and J dropped 1; count of bases not matched to a gene: 14. The CDR3 extends over 18 amino acids.